The T cell receptor beta chain described here comes from a study of shared clonotypes between healthy human individuals. Deep-level running was used for the assay. TCRdb keeps only in-frame clones here, not all; method: immunoSEQ multiplex PCR. The sample carries some 1,100,000 clones, 75% to 80% recorded once. General study results and limits: Rarefaction exposed incomplete sorted-subset sequencing despite large depth.

This clone showed up just once. The antigen remains undetermined. The V gene lost 2 bases and the J gene lost 3 bases, with 13 bases spanning the gap. The CDR3 has 14 amino acids. The germline V gene has CDR1 GTSNPN and CDR2 SVGIG (reference sequence). This TCR derives from a young man in good health. Some clones in this sample may be carry-over from other donors' samples. V is TRBV30 and J is TRBJ1-2; perhaps TRBD1 as D (6 bases). Material: memory CD4+ T cells from PBMCs. Subset specified: CD45RA-negative fraction. The CDR3 loop is CAWSQGRGDYGYTF. CDR3 coding DNA: TGTGCCTGGAGTCAGGGGAGGGGTGACTATGGCTACACCTTC.